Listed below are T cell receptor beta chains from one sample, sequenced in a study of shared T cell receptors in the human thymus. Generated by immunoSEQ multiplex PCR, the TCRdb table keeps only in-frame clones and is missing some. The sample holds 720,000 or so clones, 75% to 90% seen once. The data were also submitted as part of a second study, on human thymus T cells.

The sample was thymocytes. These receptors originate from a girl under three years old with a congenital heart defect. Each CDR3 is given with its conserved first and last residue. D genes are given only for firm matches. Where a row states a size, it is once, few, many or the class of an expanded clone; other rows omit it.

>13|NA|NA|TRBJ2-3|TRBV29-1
TGCAGCGCCGAGGGATGGGCCACAGATACGCAGTATTTT
CSAEGWATDTQYF
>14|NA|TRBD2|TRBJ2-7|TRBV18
TGTGCCAGCTCACTAAGGGACTACTCCTACGAGCAGTACTTC
CASSLRDYSYEQYF
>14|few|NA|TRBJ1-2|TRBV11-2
TGTGCCAGCAGCATAAGGACAGATCGAGATGGCTACACCTTC
CASSIRTDRDGYTF
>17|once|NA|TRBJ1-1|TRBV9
TGTGCCAGCAGCGCTACCACAGGTGGTGTAATGAACACTGAAGCTTTCTTT
CASSATTGGVMNTEAFF
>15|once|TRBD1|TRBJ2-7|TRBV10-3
TGTGCCATCCCGAAAGACAGGGGGAGTACCTACGAGCAGTACTTC
CAIPKDRGSTYEQYF
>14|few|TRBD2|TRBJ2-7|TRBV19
TGTGCCAGTAGTGCCAGCGGGGCCTATCACGAGCAGTACTTC
CASSASGAYHEQYF
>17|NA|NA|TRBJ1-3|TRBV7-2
TGTGCCAGCAGCACAACCCCTCAGGGGTTTCGGGGAAACACCATATATTTT
CASSTTPQGFRGNTIYF
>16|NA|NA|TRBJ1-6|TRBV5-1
TGCGCCAGCAGCTTGGGGACAGAAAACCACAATTCACCCCTCCACTTT
CASSLGTENHNSPLHF
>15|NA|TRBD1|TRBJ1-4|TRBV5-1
TGCGCCAGCAGCGGGAGGACAGGGGCCGCTGAAAAACTGTTTTTT
CASSGRTGAAEKLFF
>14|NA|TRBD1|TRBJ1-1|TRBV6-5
TGTGCCAGCGGCTACAGGGGGCGTTGGTCTGAAGCTTTCTTT
CASGYRGRWSEAFF
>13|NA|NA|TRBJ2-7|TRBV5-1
TGCGCCAGCAGCTTGGACGGCTCCTACGAGCAGTACTTC
CASSLDGSYEQYF
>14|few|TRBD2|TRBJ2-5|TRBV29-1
TGCAGCGTCGGTGGGACTAAATTACAAGAGACCCAGTACTTC
CSVGGTKLQETQYF
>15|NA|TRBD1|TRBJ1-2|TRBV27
TGTGCCAGCAGTTTCTCCGGGACAGGGGTCTATGGCTACACCTTC
CASSFSGTGVYGYTF
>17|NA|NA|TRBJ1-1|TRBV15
TGTGCCACCAGCAGGGCCATATCGCAGAGCGGGAACACTGAAGCTTTCTTT
CATSRAISQSGNTEAFF
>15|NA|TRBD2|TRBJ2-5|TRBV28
TGTGCCAGCCACCCTTTGCGGGGGGGAGAAGAGACCCAGTACTTC
CASHPLRGGEETQYF
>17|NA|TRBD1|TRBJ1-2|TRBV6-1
TGTGCCAGCAGCGAAAGCAAAGGGACAGGGATGAGCTATGGCTACACCTTC
CASSESKGTGMSYGYTF
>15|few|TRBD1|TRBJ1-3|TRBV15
TGTGCCACCAGCAGAGTTCAGGGGGCTGGAAACACCATATATTTT
CATSRVQGAGNTIYF
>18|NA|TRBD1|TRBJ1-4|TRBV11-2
TGTGCCAGCAGTAGCCCGGGGACAGCAGCTCGTGGCGATGAAAAACTGTTTTTT
CASSSPGTAARGDEKLFF
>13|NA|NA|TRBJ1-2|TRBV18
TGTGCCAGCTCACCACAGGGGAACTATGGCTACACCTTC
CASSPQGNYGYTF
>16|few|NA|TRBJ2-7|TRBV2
TGTGCCAGCACCCCCCGCGTAGGGGGAACCATCTACGAGCAGTACTTC
CASTPRVGGTIYEQYF
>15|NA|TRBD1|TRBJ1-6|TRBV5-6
TGTGCCAGCAGCATGACAGGGGGCGCCTACCCACCCCTCCACTTT
CASSMTGGAYPPLHF
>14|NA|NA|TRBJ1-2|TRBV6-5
TGTGCCAGCAGTGAGGCCGCTGGAACCTATGGCTACACCTTC
CASSEAAGTYGYTF
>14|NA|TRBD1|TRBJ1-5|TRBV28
TGTGCCAGCAGTTTTGACAGGGTAGGCCAGCCCCAGCATTTT
CASSFDRVGQPQHF
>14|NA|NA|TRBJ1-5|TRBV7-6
TGTGCCAGCAGCTTGAAAGAGGGCAATCAGCCCCAGCATTTT
CASSLKEGNQPQHF
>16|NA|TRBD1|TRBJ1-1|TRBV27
TGTGCCAGCAGCCACAGGACAGGGCGGGTAAACCCTGAAGCTTTCTTT
CASSHRTGRVNPEAFF
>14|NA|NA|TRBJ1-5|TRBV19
TGTGCCAGTAGTACTCACGGGGGCAATCAGCCCCAGCATTTT
CASSTHGGNQPQHF
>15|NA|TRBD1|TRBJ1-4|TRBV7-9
TGTGCCAGCAGCACGAACAGGGGGCGAAGTGAAAAACTGTTTTTT
CASSTNRGRSEKLFF
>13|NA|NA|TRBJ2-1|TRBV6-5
TGTGCCAGCAGGAACCCGGTATACAATGAGCAGTTCTTC
CASRNPVYNEQFF
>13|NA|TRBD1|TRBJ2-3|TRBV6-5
TGTGCCAGCAGGACAGGGGGCGCGGATACGCAGTATTTT
CASRTGGADTQYF
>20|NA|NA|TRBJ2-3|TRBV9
TGTGCCAGCAGCGTAGTTGGTCAGCTTATGGGCCCCCTTTACACAGATACGCAGTATTTT
CASSVVGQLMGPLYTDTQYF
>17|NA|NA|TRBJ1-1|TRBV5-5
TGTGCCAGCAGCTTAATTTTCACAGGCGCCATGAACACTGAAGCTTTCTTT
CASSLIFTGAMNTEAFF
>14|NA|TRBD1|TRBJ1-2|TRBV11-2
TGTGCCAGCAGCTTAGGGGGACAGGGAGATGGCTACACCTTC
CASSLGGQGDGYTF
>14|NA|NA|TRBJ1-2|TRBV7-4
TGTGCCAGCAGCTTAGAAGACAGACGGAGTGGCTACACCTTC
CASSLEDRRSGYTF
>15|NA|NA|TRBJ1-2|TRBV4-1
TGCGCCAGCAGCCAAGATTGGGGAGAGGCCTATGGCTACACCTTC
CASSQDWGEAYGYTF
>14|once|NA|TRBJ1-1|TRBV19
TGTGCCAGTAGTATAGATCGGGTAAGCACTGAAGCTTTCTTT
CASSIDRVSTEAFF
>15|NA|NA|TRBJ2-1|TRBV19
TGTGCCAGTAGTATCAATTACAGAAAGTACAATGAGCAGTTCTTC
CASSINYRKYNEQFF
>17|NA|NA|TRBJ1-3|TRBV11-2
TGTGCCAGCAGCTTATATGTTGGACAGATCTCTGGAAACACCATATATTTT
CASSLYVGQISGNTIYF
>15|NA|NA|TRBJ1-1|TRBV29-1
TGCAGCGTTGAAAGGGAGGCAGGGTTCCTAGCTGAAGCTTTCTTT
CSVEREAGFLAEAFF
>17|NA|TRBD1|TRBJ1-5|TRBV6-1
TGTGCCAGCAGTGAAGTCGGCGGACAGGGAAGAAATCAGCCCCAGCATTTT
CASSEVGGQGRNQPQHF
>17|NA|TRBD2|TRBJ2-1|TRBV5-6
TGTGCCAGCAGCTTGATAAGTAGCGGGGACTTCTACAATGAGCAGTTCTTC
CASSLISSGDFYNEQFF
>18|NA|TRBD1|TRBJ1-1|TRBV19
TGTGCCAGTAGTGTCGATTCCGGGACAGACCTTCGGGGGACTGAAGCTTTCTTT
CASSVDSGTDLRGTEAFF
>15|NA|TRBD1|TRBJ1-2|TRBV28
TGTGCCAGCAGTCCAAAAAGAGGGACAGGGAACGGCTACACCTTC
CASSPKRGTGNGYTF
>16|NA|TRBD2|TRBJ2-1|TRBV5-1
TGCGCCAGCACCCTAGCGGGGGGGCCGCGGCGCGATGAGCAGTTCTTC
CASTLAGGPRRDEQFF
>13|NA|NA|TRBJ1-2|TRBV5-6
TGTGCCAGCAGCTACGACGGAGATAAGTCCTACACCTTC
CASSYDGDKSYTF
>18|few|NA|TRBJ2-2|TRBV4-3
TGCGCCAGCAGCCAAGATCCTGCCGCGAGTCCCGGCACCGGGGAGCTGTTTTTT
CASSQDPAASPGTGELFF
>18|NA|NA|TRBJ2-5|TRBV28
TGTGCCAGCAGTCCCATCTCCGGGACTCGATCAGTTGAAGAGACCCAGTACTTC
CASSPISGTRSVEETQYF
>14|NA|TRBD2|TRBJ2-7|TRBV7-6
TGTGCCAGCAGCTATGCGGGGGGGTCCTACGAGCAGTACTTC
CASSYAGGSYEQYF
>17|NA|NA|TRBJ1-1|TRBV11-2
TGTGCCAGCAGCTTAGATGAGGGGCCAGGGAGGTCCACTGAAGCTTTCTTT
CASSLDEGPGRSTEAFF
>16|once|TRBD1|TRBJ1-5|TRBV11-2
TGTGCCAGCAGCTTAGCAGGACAGGGTTCTCCTCAGCCCCAGCATTTT
CASSLAGQGSPQPQHF
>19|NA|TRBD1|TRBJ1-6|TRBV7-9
TGTGCCAGCAGCTTAGTGAAGGACAGGGGCTGTCGTAGAAATTCACCCCTCCACTTT
CASSLVKDRGCRRNSPLHF
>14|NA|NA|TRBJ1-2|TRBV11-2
TGTGCCAGCAGCTTAGGTGGGGCTAGCTATGGCTACACCTTC
CASSLGGASYGYTF
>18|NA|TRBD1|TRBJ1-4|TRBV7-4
TGTGCCAGCAGCTTTCGGGACAGAGAGGGGCAAGATAATGAAAAACTGTTTTTT
CASSFRDREGQDNEKLFF
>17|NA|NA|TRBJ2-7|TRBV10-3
TGTGCCATCAGAGCCGAACCGGGTCCTCAGGTTCGGGGCGAGCAGTACTTC
CAIRAEPGPQVRGEQYF
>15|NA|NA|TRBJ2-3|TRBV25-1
TGTGCCAGCAGTGAAAAATCCTCACTAGCAGATACGCAGTATTTT
CASSEKSSLADTQYF
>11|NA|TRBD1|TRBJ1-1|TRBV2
TGTGCCAGCGCGGACAGGCGTGAAGCTTTCTTT
CASADRREAFF
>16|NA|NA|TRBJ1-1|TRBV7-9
TGTGCCAGCAGCTTAGGTCCGGGGTATGTCGGCACTGAAGCTTTCTTT
CASSLGPGYVGTEAFF
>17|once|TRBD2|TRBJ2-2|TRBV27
TGTGCCAGCAGCATCGGTAGCGGGGGCTCAGGACTAGGGGAGCTGTTTTTT
CASSIGSGGSGLGELFF
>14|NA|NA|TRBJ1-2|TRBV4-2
TGTGCCAGCAGCCAAGATATGAACAGGCATGGCTACACCTTC
CASSQDMNRHGYTF
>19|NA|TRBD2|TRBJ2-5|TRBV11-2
TGTGCCAGCAGCGGATCTGATGCCGGGACTAGCGGGGACCAAGAGACCCAGTACTTC
CASSGSDAGTSGDQETQYF
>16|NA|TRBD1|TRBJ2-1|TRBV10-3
TGTGCCATCAGTGAGTTGGATGGGACAGGAAACAATGAGCAGTTCTTC
CAISELDGTGNNEQFF